This entry is about one T cell receptor (beta chain). What it binds is unknown. Specified treatment: over 15 received Ad26.COV2.S at low or high dose, single or two shots; roughly five received placebo; per-sample allocation not given. Specimens were obtained on day 63 following the first vaccine or placebo injection. Based in Boston, the donor was an adult of 18-55 years. The sample is drawn from a study of Ad26.COV2.S vaccination and SARS-CoV-2 variants. Findings and limits, study-wide: Post-vaccination spike-specific CD8+ and CD4+ T cell responses reportedly had substantial breadth. Overall T cell responses may have been underestimated by the analyses of TCR breadth and depth.

CDR1 SGHDT and CDR2 YYEEEE come from the germline V gene. This CDR3 spans 16 amino acids. Germline trimming cut 4 bases from V and 7 bases from J; bases unmatched to any gene: 7. Assay: immunoSEQ multiplex PCR; the TCRdb copy retains only in-frame clones and omits some. The table has under 550,000 clones, approximately 87% seen once. The material sequenced was peripheral blood, taken in a trial of Ad26.COV2.S vaccine versus placebo. The genes are TRBV5-6 and TRBJ1-6, with 11 bases identical to TRBD1. The source of this sequence is a person between 18 and 59 years old who received the Ad26.COV2.S COVID-19 vaccine or a placebo. The CDR3 sequence: CASSAGTGGRNSPLHF. CDR3 DNA sequence: TGTGCCAGCAGCGCGGGGACAGGGGGGCGAAATTCACCCCTCCACTTT.